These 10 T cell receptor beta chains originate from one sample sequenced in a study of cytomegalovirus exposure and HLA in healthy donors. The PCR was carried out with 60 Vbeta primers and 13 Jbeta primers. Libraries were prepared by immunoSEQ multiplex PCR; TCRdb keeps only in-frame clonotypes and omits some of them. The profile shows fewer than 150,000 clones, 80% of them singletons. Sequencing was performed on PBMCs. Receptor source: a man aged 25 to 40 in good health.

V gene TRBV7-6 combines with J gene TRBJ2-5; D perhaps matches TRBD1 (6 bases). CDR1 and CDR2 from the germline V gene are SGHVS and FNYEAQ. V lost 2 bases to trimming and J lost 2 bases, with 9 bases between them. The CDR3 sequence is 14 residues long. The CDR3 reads CASSLSGTQETQYF. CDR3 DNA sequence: TGTGCCAGCAGCTTATCCGGGACACAAGAGACCCAGTACTTC.

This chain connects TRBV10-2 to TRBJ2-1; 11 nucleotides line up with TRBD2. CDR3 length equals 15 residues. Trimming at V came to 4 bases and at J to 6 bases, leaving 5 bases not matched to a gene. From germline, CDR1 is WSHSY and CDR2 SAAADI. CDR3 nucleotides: TGCGCCAGCAGTGTGAGACTAGCGGGGTCCAATGAGCAGTTCTTC. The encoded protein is CASSVRLAGSNEQFF.

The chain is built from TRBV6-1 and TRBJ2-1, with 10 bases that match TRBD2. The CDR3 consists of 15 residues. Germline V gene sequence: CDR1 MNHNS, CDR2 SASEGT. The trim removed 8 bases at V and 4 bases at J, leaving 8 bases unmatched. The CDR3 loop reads CASPASGSSYNEQFF. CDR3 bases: TGTGCCAGCCCCGCTAGCGGGAGTTCTTACAATGAGCAGTTCTTC.

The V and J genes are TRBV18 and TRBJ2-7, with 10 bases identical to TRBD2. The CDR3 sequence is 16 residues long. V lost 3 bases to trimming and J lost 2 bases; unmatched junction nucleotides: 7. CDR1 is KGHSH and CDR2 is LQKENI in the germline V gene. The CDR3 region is CASSPRPSGSPYEQYF. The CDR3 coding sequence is TGTGCCAGCTCACCGCGTCCTAGCGGGAGTCCCTACGAGCAGTACTTC.

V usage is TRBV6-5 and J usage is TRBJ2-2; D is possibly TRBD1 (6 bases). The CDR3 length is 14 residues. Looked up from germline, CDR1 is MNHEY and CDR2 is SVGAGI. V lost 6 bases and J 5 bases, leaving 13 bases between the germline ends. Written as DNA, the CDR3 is TGTGCCAGCAGCAGGGGAGTTGGGACCGGGGAGCTGTTTTTT. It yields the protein CASSRGVGTGELFF.

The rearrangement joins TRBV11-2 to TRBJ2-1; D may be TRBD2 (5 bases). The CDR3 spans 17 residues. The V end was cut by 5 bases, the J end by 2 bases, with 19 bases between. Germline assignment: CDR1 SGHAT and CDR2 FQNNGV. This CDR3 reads CASSPRVQVITYNEQFF. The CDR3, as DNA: TGTGCCAGCAGCCCGAGGGTCCAGGTGATCACCTACAATGAGCAGTTCTTC.

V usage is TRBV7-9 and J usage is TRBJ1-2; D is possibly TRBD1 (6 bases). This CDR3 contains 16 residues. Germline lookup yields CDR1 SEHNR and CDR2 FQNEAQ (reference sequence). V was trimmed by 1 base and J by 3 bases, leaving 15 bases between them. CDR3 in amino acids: CASSLGPGDEYYGYTF. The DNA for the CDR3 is TGTGCCAGCAGCTTAGGGCCAGGGGATGAGTACTATGGCTACACCTTC.

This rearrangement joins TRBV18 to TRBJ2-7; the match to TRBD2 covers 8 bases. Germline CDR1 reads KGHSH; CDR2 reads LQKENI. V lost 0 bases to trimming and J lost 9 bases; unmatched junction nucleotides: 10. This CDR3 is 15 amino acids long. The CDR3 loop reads CASSPPGRAPTGQYF. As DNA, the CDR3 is TGTGCCAGCTCACCACCCGGGAGGGCCCCTACGGGGCAGTACTTC.

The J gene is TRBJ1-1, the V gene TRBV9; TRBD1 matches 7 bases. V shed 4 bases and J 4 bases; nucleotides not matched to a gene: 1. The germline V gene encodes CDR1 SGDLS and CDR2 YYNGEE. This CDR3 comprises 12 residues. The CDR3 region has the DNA TGTGCCAGCAGCCGGGACAGCACTGAAGCTTTCTTT. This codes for CASSRDSTEAFF.

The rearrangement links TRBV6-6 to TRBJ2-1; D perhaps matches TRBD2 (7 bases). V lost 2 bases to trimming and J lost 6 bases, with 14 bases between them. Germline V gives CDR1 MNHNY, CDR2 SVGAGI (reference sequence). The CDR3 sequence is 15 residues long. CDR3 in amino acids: CASSYPEGGANEQFF. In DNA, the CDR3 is TGTGCCAGCAGTTACCCGGAGGGGGGGGCCAATGAGCAGTTCTTC.